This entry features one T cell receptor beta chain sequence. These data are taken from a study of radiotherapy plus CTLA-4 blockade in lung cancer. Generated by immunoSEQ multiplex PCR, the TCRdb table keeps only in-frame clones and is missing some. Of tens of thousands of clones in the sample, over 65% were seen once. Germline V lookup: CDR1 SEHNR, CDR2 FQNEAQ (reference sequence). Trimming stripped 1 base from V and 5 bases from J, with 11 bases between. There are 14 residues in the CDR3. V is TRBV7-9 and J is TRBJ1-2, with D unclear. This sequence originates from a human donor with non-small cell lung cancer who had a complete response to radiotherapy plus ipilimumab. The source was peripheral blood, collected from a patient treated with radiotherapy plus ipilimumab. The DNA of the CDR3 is TGTGCCAGCAGCTTAGGGGGAGACATATATGGCTACACCTTC. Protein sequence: CASSLGGDIYGYTF.